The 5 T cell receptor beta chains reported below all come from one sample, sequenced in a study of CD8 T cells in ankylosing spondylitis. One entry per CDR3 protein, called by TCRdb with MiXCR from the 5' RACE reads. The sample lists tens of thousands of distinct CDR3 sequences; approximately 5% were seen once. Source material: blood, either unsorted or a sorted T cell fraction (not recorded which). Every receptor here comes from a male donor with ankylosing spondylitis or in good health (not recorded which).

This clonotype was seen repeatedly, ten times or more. CDR3 residues: CASSPLSGGAGSEQYF. The CDR3 bases are TGTGCCAGCAGCCCCCTTAGCGGGGGGGCTGGTTCCGAGCAGTACTTC. The genes are TRBV7-8 and TRBJ2-7; TRBD2 agrees at 11 bases. The CDR3 runs to 16 residues. Germline CDR1 reads SGHVS; CDR2 reads FQNEAQ. After removal of 5 bases from V and 6 bases from J, the junction contained 12 bases not matched to a gene.

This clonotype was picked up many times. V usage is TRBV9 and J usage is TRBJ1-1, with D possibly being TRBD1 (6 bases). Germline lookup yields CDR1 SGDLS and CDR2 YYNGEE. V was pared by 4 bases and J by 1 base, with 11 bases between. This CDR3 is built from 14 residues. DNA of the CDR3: TGTGCCAGCAGCTTTGGGACATCGAACACTGAAGCTTTCTTT. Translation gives CASSFGTSNTEAFF.

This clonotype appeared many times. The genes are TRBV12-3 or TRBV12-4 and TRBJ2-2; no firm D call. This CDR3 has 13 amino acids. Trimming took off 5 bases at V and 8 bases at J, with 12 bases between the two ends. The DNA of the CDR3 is TGTGCCAGCAGTCCCACTACGGCTGGGGAGCTGTTTTTT. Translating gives CASSPTTAGELFF.

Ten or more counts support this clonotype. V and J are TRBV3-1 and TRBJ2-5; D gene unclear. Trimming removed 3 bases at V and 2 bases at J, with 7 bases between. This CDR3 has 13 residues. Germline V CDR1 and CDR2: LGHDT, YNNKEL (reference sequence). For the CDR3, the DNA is TGTGCCAGCAGCCAGATTCCTCAAGAGACCCAGTACTTC. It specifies CASSQIPQETQYF.

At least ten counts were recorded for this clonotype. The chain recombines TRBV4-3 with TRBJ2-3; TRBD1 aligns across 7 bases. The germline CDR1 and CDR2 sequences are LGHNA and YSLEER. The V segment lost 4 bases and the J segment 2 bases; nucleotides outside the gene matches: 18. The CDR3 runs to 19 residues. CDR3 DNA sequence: TGCGCCAGCAGCCTCAAGTTAGACCCGGGACAGAGCCTCACAGATACGCAGTATTTT. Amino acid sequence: CASSLKLDPGQSLTDTQYF.